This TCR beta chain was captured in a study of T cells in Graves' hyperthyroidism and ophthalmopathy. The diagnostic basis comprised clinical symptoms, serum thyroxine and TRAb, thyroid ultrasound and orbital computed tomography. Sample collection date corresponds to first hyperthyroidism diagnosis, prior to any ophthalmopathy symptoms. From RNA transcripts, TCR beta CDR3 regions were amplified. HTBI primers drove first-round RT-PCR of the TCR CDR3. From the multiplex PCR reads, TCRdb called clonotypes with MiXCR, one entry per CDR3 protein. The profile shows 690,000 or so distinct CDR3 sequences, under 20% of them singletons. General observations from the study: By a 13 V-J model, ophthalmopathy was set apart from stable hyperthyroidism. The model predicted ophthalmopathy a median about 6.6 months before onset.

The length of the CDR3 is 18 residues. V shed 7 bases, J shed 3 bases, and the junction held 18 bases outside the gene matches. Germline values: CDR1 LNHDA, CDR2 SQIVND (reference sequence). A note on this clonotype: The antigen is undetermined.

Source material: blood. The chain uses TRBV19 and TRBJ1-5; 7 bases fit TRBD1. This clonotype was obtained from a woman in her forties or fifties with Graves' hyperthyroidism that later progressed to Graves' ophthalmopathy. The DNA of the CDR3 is TGTGCCAGTACCAACCATCTCCCCGGGACAGCACTCAATCAGCCCCAGCATTTT. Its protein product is CASTNHLPGTALNQPQHF.